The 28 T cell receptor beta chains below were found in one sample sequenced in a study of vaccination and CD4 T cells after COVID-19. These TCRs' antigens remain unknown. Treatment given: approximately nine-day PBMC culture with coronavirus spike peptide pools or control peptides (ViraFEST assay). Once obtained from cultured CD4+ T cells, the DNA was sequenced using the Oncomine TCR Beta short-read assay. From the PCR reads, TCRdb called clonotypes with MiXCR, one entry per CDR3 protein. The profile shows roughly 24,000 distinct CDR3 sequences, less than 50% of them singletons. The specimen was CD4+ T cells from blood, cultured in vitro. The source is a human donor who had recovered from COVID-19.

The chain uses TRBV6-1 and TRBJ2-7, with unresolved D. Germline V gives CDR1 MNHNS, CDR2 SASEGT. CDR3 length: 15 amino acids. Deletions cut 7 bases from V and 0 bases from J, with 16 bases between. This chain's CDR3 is CASIAEETSSYEQYF. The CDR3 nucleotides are TGTGCCAGCATCGCAGAAGAGACCAGCTCCTACGAGCAGTACTTC.

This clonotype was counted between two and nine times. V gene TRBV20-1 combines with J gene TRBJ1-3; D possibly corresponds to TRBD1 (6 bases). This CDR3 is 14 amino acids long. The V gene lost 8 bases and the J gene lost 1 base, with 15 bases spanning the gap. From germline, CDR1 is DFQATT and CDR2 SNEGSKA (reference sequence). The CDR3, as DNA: TGCAGTATTCACAGGGCTCTTTCTGGAAACACCATATATTTT. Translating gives CSIHRALSGNTIYF.

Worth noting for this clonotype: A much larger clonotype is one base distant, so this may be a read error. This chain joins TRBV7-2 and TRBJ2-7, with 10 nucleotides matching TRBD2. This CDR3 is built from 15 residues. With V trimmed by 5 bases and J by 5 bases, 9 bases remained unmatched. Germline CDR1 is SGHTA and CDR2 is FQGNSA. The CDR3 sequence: CASSQRAGGFHEQYF. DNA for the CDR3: TGTGCCAGCAGCCAAAGAGCGGGAGGGTTCCACGAGCAGTACTTC.

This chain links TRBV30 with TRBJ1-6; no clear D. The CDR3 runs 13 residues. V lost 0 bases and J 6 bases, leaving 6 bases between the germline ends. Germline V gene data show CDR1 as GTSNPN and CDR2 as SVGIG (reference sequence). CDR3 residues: CAWSVGSNSPLHF. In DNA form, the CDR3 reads TGTGCCTGGAGTGTCGGGAGTAATTCACCCCTCCACTTT.

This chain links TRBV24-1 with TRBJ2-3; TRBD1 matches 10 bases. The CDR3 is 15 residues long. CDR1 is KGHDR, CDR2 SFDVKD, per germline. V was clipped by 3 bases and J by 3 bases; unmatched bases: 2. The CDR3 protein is CATSDLGQGTDTQYF. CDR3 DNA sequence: TGTGCCACCAGTGATCTGGGACAGGGGACAGATACGCAGTATTTT.

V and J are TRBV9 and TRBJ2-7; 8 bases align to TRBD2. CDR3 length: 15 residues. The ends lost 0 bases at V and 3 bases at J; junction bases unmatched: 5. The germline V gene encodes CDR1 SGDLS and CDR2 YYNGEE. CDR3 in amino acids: CASSVDGGGYYEQYF. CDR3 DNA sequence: TGTGCCAGCAGCGTAGATGGCGGGGGGTACTACGAGCAGTACTTC.

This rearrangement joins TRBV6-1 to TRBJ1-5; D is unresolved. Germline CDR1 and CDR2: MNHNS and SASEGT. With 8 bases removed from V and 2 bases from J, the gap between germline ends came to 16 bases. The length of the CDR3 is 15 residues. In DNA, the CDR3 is TGTGCCAGCGGAGACCTAGGGAGCGGCAATCAGCCCCAGCATTTT. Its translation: CASGDLGSGNQPQHF.

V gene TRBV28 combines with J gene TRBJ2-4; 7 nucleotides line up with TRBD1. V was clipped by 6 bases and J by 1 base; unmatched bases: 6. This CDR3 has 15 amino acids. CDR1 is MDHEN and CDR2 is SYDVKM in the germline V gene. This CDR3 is CASSQTGSAKNIQYF. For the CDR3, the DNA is TGTGCCAGCAGCCAGACAGGGTCGGCCAAAAACATTCAGTACTTC.

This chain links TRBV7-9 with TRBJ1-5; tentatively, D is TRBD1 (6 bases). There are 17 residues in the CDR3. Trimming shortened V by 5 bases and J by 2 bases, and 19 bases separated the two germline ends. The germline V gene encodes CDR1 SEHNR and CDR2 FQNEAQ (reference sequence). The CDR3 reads CASSRQSGRGGNQPQHF. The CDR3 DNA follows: TGTGCCAGCAGCCGCCAGTCAGGCAGGGGTGGCAATCAGCCCCAGCATTTT.

The CDR3: CSARPGTGDGYTF. Here the CDR3 DNA reads TGCAGTGCTCGTCCCGGGACAGGGGATGGCTACACCTTC. The chain is built from TRBV20-1 and TRBJ1-2; TRBD1 matches at 10 bases. The CDR3 consists of 13 residues. Per germline, CDR1 DFQATT and CDR2 SNEGSKA (reference sequence). V lost 5 bases, J lost 6 bases, and 6 bases stayed unmatched.

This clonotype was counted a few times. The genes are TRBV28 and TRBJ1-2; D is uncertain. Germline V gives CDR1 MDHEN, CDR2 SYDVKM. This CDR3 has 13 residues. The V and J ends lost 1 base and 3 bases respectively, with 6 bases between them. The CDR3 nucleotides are TGTGCCAGCAGTTTATTCACCGACTATGGCTACACCTTC. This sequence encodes CASSLFTDYGYTF.

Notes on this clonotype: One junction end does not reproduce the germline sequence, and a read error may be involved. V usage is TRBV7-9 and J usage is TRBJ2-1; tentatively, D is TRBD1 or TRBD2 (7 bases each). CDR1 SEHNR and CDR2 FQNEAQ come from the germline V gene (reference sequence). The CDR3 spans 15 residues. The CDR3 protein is CASTLGGDSLNEQFF. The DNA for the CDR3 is TGTGCCAGCACCTTAGGGGGGGACAGTCTGAATGAGCAGTTCTTC.

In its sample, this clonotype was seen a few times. The CDR3 reads CASSYSRGTNYGYTF. CDR3 coding DNA: TGTGCCAGCAGTTACTCCAGGGGCACTAACTATGGCTACACCTTC. V gene TRBV6-2 or TRBV6-3 combines with J gene TRBJ1-2, with D perhaps matching TRBD1 (6 bases). V lost 0 bases and J 0 bases, leaving 8 bases between the germline ends. CDR1 is MNHEY, CDR2 SVGEGT, per germline. CDR3 size: 15 residues.

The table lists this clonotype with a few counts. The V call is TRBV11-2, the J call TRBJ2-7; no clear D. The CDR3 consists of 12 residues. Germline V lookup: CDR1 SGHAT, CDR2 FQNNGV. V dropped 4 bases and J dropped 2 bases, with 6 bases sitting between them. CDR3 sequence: CASSSNPYEQYF. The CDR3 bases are TGTGCCAGCAGCTCAAACCCCTACGAGCAGTACTTC.

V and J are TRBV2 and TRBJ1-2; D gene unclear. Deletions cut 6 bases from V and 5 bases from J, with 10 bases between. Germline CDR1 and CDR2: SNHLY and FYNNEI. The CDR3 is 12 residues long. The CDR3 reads CASRTQLYGYTF. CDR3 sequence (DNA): TGTGCCAGCAGAACACAGCTTTATGGCTACACCTTC.

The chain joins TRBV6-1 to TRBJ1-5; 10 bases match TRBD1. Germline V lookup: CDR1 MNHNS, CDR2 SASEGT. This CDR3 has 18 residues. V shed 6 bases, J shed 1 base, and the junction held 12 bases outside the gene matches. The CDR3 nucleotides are TGTGCCAGCAGGTCTTCCGGGACAGGGGAAGTGAGCAATCAGCCCCAGCATTTT. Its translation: CASRSSGTGEVSNQPQHF.

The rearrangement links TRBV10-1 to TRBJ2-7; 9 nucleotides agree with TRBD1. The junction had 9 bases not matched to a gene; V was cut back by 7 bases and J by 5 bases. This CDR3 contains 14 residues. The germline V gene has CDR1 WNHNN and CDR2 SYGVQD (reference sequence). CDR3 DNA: TGCGCCAGCATCCTCCGGGACAGGGACGACGAGCAGTACTTC. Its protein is CASILRDRDDEQYF.

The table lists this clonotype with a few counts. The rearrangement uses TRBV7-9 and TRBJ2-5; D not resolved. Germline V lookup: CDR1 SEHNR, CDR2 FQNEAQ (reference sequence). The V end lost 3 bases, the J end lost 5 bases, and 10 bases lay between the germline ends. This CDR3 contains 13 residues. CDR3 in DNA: TGTGCCAGCAGCTTGGGTCAATGGGAGACCCAGTACTTC. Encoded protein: CASSLGQWETQYF.

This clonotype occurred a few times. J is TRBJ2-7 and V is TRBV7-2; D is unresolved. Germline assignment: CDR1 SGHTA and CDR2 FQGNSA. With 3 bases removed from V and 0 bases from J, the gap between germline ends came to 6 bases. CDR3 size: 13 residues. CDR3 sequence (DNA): TGTGCCAGCAGCTTCTCCGGCTCCTACGAGCAGTACTTC. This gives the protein CASSFSGSYEQYF.

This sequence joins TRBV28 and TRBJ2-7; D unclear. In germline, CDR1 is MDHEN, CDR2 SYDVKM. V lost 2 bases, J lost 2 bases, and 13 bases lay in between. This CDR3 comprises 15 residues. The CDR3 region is CASSLSSRRPYEQYF. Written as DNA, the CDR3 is TGTGCCAGCAGTTTAAGTAGCAGGAGACCCTACGAGCAGTACTTC.

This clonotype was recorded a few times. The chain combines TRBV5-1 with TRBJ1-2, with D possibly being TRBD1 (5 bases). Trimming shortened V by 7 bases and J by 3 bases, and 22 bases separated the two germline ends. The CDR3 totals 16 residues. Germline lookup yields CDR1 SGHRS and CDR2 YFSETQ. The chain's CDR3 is CASLRDPGRRDYGYTF. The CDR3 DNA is TGCGCCAGCCTCCGGGACCCGGGACGCAGAGACTATGGCTACACCTTC.

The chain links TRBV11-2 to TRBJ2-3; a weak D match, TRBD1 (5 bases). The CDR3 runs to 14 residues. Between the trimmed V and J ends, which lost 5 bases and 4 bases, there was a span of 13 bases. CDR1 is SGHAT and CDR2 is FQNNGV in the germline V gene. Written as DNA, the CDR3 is TGTGCCAGCAGCCCAAAGTGGGGCGCAGATACGCAGTATTTT. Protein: CASSPKWGADTQYF.

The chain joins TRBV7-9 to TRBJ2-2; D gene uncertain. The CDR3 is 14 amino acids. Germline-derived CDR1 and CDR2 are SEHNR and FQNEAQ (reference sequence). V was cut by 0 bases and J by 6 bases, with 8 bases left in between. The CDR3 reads CASSLASKAGELFF. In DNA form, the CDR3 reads TGTGCCAGCAGCTTAGCTAGCAAGGCCGGGGAGCTGTTTTTT.

The CDR3 nucleotides are TGTGCCAGCAGCTTAGTGAACTTAATAGTGGAAGAGACCCAGTACTTC. Protein sequence: CASSLVNLIVEETQYF. The chain uses TRBV7-9 and TRBJ2-5; D is unclear. CDR3 size: 16 residues. V was cut by 1 base and J by 3 bases, with 15 bases left in between. Germline V gives CDR1 SEHNR, CDR2 FQNEAQ (reference sequence).

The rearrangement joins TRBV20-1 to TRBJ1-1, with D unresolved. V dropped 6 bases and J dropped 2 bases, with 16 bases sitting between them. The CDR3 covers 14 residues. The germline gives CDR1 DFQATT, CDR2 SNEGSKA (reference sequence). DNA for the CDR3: TGCAGTGCCCCGAAGGAGGGCGAAAACACTGAAGCTTTCTTT. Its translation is CSAPKEGENTEAFF.

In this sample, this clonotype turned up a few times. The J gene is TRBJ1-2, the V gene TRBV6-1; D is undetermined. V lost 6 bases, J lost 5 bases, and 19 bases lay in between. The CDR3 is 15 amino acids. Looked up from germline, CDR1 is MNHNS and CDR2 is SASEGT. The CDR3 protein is CASSTYSGPGYGYTF. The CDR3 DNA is TGTGCCAGCAGCACCTACAGCGGGCCTGGGTATGGCTACACCTTC.

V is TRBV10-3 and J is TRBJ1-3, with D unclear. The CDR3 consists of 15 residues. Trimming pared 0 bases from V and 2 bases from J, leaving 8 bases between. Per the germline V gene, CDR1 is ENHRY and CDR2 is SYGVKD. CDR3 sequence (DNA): TGTGCCATCAGTGAGTCCGCATGGACTGGAAACACCATATATTTT. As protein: CAISESAWTGNTIYF.

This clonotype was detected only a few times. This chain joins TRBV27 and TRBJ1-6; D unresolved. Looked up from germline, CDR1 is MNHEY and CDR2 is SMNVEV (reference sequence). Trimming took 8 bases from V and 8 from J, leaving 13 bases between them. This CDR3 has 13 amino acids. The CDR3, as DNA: TGTGCCAGCCAAAGTGGGTTCGATTCACCCCTCCACTTT. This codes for CASQSGFDSPLHF.